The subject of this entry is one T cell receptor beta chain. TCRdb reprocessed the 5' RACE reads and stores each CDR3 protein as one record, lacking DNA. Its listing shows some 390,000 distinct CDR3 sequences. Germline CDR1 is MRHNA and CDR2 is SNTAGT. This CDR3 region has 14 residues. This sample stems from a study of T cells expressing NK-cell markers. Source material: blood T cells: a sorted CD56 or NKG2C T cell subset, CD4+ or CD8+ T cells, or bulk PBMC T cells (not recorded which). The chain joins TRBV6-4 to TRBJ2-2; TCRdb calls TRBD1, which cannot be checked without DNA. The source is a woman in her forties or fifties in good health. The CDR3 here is CASSPQGAAGELFF.